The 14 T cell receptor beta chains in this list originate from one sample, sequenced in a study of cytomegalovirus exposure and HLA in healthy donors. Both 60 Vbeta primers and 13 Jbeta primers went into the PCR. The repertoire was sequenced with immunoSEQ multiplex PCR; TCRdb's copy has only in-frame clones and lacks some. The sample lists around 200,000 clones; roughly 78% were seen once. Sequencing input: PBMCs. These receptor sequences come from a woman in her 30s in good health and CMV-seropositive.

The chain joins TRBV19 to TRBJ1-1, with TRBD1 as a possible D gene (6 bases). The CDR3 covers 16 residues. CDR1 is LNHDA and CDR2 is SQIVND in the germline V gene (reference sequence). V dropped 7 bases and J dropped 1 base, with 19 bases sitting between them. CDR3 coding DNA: TGTGCCAGTAACTTAGGGGGATTCGTATGGAACACTGAAGCTTTCTTT. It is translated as CASNLGGFVWNTEAFF.

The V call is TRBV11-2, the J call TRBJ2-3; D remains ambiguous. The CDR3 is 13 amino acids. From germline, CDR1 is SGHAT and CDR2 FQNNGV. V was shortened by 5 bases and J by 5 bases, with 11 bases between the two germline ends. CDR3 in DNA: TGTGCCAGCAGCCCAGGCTTTAGAGATACGCAGTATTTT. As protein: CASSPGFRDTQYF.

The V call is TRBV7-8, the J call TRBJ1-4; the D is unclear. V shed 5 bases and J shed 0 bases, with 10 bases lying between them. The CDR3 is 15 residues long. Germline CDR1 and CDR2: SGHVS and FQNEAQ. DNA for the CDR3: TGTGCCAGCAGCCTGGTAGTTTCAACTAATGAAAAACTGTTTTTT. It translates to CASSLVVSTNEKLFF.

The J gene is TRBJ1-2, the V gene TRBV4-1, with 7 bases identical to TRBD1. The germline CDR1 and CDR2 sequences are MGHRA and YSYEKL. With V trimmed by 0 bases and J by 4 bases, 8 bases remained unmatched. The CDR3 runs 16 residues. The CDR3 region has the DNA TGCGCCAGCAGCCAAGAACGGGTGACAGGGACCTATGGCTACACCTTC. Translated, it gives CASSQERVTGTYGYTF.

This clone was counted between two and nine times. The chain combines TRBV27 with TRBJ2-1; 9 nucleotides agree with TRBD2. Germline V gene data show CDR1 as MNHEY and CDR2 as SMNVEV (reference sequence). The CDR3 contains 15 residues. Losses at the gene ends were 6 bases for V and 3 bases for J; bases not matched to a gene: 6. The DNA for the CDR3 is TGTGCCAGCAGATCCGGGACTAGCTACTACAATGAGCAGTTCTTC. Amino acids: CASRSGTSYYNEQFF.

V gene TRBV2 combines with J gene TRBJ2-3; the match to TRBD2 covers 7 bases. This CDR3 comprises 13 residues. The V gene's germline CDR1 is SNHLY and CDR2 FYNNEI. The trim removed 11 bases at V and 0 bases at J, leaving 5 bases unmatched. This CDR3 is CAGGVTSTDTQYF. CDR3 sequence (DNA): TGTGCCGGGGGGGTTACTAGCACAGATACGCAGTATTTT.

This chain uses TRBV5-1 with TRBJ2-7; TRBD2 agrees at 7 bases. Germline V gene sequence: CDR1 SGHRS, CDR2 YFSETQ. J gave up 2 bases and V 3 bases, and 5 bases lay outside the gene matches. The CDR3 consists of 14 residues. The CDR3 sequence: CASSWDREAYEQYF. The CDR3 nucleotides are TGCGCCAGCAGCTGGGACCGGGAGGCCTACGAGCAGTACTTC. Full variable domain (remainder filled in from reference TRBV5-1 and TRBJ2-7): KAGVTQTPRYLIKTRGQQVTLSCSPISGHRSVSWYQQTPGQGLQFLFEYFSETQRNKGNFPGRFSGRQFSNSRSEMNVSTLELGDSALYLCASSWDREAYEQYFGPGTRLTVT.

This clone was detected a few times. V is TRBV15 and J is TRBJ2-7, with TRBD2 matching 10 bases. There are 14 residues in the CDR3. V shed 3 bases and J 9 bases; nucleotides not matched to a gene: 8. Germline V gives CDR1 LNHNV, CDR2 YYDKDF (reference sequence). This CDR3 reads CATSSTSSGRWQYF. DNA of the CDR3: TGTGCCACCAGCAGTACGTCTAGCGGGAGATGGCAGTACTTC.

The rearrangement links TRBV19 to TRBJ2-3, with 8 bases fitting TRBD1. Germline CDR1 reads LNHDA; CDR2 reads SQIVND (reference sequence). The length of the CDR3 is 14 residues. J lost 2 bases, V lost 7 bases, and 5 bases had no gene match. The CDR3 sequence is CASIATGATDTQYF. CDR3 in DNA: TGTGCCAGTATTGCGACAGGGGCCACAGATACGCAGTATTTT.

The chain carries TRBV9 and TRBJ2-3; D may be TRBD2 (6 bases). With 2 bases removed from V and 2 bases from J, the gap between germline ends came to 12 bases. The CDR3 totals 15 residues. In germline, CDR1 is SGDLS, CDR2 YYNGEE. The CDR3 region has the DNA TGTGCCAGCAGCGTGGGCCAGCGGGTCACAGATACGCAGTATTTT. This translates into CASSVGQRVTDTQYF.

The CDR3, as DNA: TGCGCCAGCAGCCAACGCGCCCTGGACTATGGCTACACCTTC. Residues: CASSQRALDYGYTF. The chain recombines TRBV4-1 with TRBJ1-2; D gene ambiguous. Germline CDR1 and CDR2: MGHRA and YSYEKL. The V end lost 2 bases, the J end lost 3 bases, and 10 bases lay between the germline ends. The CDR3 contains 14 residues.

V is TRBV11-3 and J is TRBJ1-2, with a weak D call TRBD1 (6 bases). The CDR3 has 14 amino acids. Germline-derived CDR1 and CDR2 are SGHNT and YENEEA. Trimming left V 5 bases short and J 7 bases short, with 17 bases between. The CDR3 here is CASSLGAGYVGYTF. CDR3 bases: TGTGCCAGCAGCCTGGGGGCAGGGTACGTTGGCTACACCTTC.

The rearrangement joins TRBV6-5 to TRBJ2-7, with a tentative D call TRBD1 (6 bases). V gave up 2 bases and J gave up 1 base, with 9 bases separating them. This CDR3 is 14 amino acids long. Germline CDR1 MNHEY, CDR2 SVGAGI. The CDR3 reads CASSYEGGSYEQYF. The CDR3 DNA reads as TGTGCCAGCAGTTACGAAGGGGGTTCCTACGAGCAGTACTTC.

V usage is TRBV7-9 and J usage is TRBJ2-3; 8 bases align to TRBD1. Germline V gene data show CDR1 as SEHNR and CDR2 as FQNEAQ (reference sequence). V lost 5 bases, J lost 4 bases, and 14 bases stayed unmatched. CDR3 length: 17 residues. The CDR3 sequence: CASSRLFLGQGADTQYF. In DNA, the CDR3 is TGTGCCAGCAGCCGCCTCTTTCTCGGACAGGGCGCAGATACGCAGTATTTT.